The 2 T cell receptor beta chains below all came from one sample that was sequenced in a study of T cells in Graves' hyperthyroidism and ophthalmopathy. Researchers took RNA transcripts and amplified the TCR beta CDR3 regions from them. Using the HTBI primer set, a first-round RT-PCR was run on the TCR CDR3. TCRdb reprocessed the multiplex PCR reads with MiXCR, giving one entry per CDR3 protein. The sample yields fewer than 450,000 distinct CDR3 sequences, about a sixth seen once. The sequencing input was blood. The receptor source for this set is a woman between 25 and 40 years old with Graves' hyperthyroidism that later progressed to Graves' ophthalmopathy.

The table lists this clonotype with many counts. The rearrangement uses TRBV12-3 or TRBV12-4 and TRBJ2-7; possible D gene TRBD1, 5 bases. Trimming removed 1 base at V and 5 bases at J, with 12 bases between. The CDR3 extends over 14 amino acids. The CDR3 coding sequence is TGTGCCAGCAGTTTAGAGTCAGGGTCCAACGAGCAGTACTTC. Its protein is CASSLESGSNEQYF.

The chain links TRBV10-3 to TRBJ2-2, with 9 nucleotides matching TRBD1. The J segment lost 5 bases and the V segment lost 8 bases, leaving 9 bases of the junction unmatched. CDR1 and CDR2 (germline): ENHRY, SYGVKD. CDR3 length: 15 amino acids. CDR3 in DNA: TGTGCCATCGCTGCCTCCGGGACAGGGACCGGGGAGCTGTTTTTT. This codes for CAIAASGTGTGELFF.